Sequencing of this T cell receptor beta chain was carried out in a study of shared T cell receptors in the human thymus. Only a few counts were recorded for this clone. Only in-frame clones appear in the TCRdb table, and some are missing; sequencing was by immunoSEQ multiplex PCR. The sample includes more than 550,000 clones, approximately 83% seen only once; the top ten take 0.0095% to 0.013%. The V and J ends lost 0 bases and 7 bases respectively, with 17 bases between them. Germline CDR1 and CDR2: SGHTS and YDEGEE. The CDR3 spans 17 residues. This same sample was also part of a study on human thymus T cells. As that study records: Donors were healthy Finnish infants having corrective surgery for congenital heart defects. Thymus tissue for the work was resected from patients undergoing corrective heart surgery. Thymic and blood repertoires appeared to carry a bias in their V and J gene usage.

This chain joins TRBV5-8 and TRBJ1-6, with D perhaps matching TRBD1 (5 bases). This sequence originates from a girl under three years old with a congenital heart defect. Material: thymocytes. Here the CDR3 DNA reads TGTGCCAGCAGCTTGGACGGGACTCAGGGTGGGAATTCACCCCTCCACTTT. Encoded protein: CASSLDGTQGGNSPLHF. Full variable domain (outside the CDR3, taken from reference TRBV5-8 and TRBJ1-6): EAGVTQSPTHLIKTRGQQATLRCSPISGHTSVYWYQQALGLGLQFLLWYDEGEERNRGNFPPRFSGRQFPNYSSELNVNALELEDSALYLCASSLDGTQGGNSPLHFGNGTRLTVT.